The source of this T cell receptor (beta chain) is a study of Ad26.COV2.S vaccination and SARS-CoV-2 variants. Trimming shortened V by 9 bases and J by 6 bases, and 20 bases separated the two germline ends. From germline, CDR1 is LNHDA and CDR2 SQIVND (reference sequence). The CDR3 runs 14 residues. Noted treatment: approximately 18 received Ad26.COV2.S at low or high dose, single or two shots; about 5 received placebo; per-sample allocation not given. Sampling was done on day 63 after the first vaccine or placebo injection. Data came from immunoSEQ multiplex PCR; TCRdb stores just in-frame clones and leaves some out. The table lists a few hundred thousand clones, approximately 87% of them singletons.

The chain couples TRBV19 to TRBJ1-2, with D possibly matching TRBD1 (5 bases). The sample here was peripheral blood, taken in a trial of Ad26.COV2.S vaccine versus placebo. This clonotype was obtained from a person aged 18-65 years who received the Ad26.COV2.S COVID-19 vaccine or a placebo. The CDR3 DNA reads TGTGCCAGCGGAGCGTGGGTGCAGGGTGATGGCTACACCTTC. Amino acid sequence: CASGAWVQGDGYTF.